A single sample gave rise to the 10 T cell receptor beta chains below, sequenced in a study of T-cell reconstitution after alpha-beta-depleted transplantation in children. The library targeted TCRbeta and was prepared with unique molecular identifiers. TCRdb independently ran MiXCR on the PCR reads; one entry per CDR3 protein. This sample has roughly 500,000 distinct CDR3 sequences, with about 11% found just once. The sequencing here drew on PBMCs, taken before TCRalphabeta/CD19-depleted stem cell transplant. The receptors were gathered from a child aged 2-15 years with inherited bone marrow failure, due to receive a stem cell transplant.

Regarding this clonotype: The CDR3 ends on some other residue instead of the conserved phenylalanine or tryptophan, so this is likely a read error. This rearrangement joins TRBV20-1 to TRBJ1-2; no clear D gene. V was cut by 0 bases and J by 2 bases, with 13 bases left in between. From germline, CDR1 is DFQATT and CDR2 SNEGSKA (reference sequence). This CDR3 is 15 amino acids long. The DNA of the CDR3 is TGCAGTGCTAGAGATCTCAGGCTGGGCAACTATGGCTACACCTGC. Protein product: CSARDLRLGNYGYTC.

This clonotype was counted many times. The J gene is TRBJ2-3, the V gene TRBV10-3; 7 bases align to TRBD1. Germline V CDR1 and CDR2: ENHRY, SYGVKD. V was pared by 6 bases and J by 3 bases, with 6 bases of the junction left unmatched. This CDR3 is built from 14 residues. In DNA form, the CDR3 reads TGTGCCATCAGACCGACAGGGTTGACAGATACGCAGTATTTT. It specifies CAIRPTGLTDTQYF.

The V and J genes are TRBV29-1 and TRBJ2-2, with D tentatively TRBD2 (5 bases). The V end was cut by 4 bases, the J end by 3 bases, with 9 bases between. The germline CDR1 and CDR2 sequences are SQVTM and ANQGSEA. This CDR3 region has 13 residues. The CDR3 loop is CSVVRSDTGELFF. The CDR3 DNA reads as TGCAGCGTTGTTCGTAGCGACACCGGGGAGCTGTTTTTT.

This clonotype was detected only a few times. The chain has TRBV5-1 and TRBJ2-3; perhaps TRBD1 as D (6 bases). Trimming stripped 4 bases from V and 0 bases from J, with 24 bases between. Looked up from germline, CDR1 is SGHRS and CDR2 is YFSETQ. The CDR3 consists of 19 residues. For the CDR3, the DNA is TGCGCCAGCAGCCCGCGTGGTGTCTGGACAGCCTCTAGCACAGATACGCAGTATTTT. Translation: CASSPRGVWTASSTDTQYF.

This clonotype was counted between two and nine times. The chain links TRBV7-2 to TRBJ2-7, with 9 bases lining up with TRBD2. The trim removed 6 bases at V and 3 bases at J, leaving 9 bases unmatched. Germline V gives CDR1 SGHTA, CDR2 FQGNSA. CDR3 length equals 15 residues. The CDR3 here is CASSRSGSGFYEQYF. For the CDR3, the DNA is TGTGCCAGCAGTCGTAGCGGGAGTGGGTTCTACGAGCAGTACTTC.

This clonotype turned up a few times. The chain employs TRBV6-1 and TRBJ2-1, with TRBD2 as a possible D gene (5 bases). Germline CDR1 and CDR2: MNHNS and SASEGT. Trimming left V 7 bases short and J 8 bases short, with 18 bases between. The length of the CDR3 is 14 residues. CDR3 region: CASTFTAEGHEQFF. The CDR3 DNA sequence: TGTGCCAGCACCTTTACCGCAGAGGGCCATGAGCAGTTCTTC.

This clonotype was detected ten times or more. The chain has TRBV2 and TRBJ2-7; no reliable D call. The CDR3 runs to 13 residues. With 1 base removed from V and 4 bases from J, the gap between germline ends came to 8 bases. Germline assignment: CDR1 SNHLY and CDR2 FYNNEI. In DNA, the CDR3 is TGTGCCAGCAGTGAAGGGGCCGTTTACGAGCAGTACTTC. Translated: CASSEGAVYEQYF.

This clonotype appeared many times. The genes are TRBV12-3 or TRBV12-4 and TRBJ2-3; 9 positions agree with TRBD1. Unmatched junction bases numbered 9, after V lost 4 bases and J lost 4 bases. This CDR3 spans 16 amino acids. CDR3 sequence (DNA): TGTGCCAGCAGTTCGGGACAGGGCTTGCCGGCAGATACGCAGTATTTT. Translated, it gives CASSSGQGLPADTQYF.

This clonotype was seen repeatedly, ten times or more. The CDR3 region is CSGTPRAPFYGYTF. As DNA, the CDR3 is TGCAGTGGAACACCGCGGGCCCCCTTTTATGGCTACACCTTC. The chain carries TRBV20-1 and TRBJ1-2; D is unclear. The CDR3 is 14 amino acids. CDR1 is DFQATT, CDR2 SNEGSKA, per germline (reference sequence). V lost 7 bases, J lost 5 bases, and 20 bases lay in between.

There are a few counts of this clonotype. This rearrangement joins TRBV2 to TRBJ2-5; TRBD1 is a possible D gene (6 bases). The V end was cut by 6 bases, the J end by 7 bases, with 18 bases between. The CDR3 sequence is 14 residues long. Looked up from germline, CDR1 is SNHLY and CDR2 is FYNNEI. The CDR3 nucleotides read TGTGCCAGCAGGACGGGCAGGGGTCCTGGGACCCAGTACTTC. Its translation is CASRTGRGPGTQYF.